The 22 T cell receptor beta chains listed next were all sequenced from one sample in a study of T cell responses to AZD1222 COVID-19 vaccine. This table comes from immunoSEQ multiplex PCR, and its TCRdb copy is limited to in-frame clones, with some not included. The sample holds roughly 93,000 clones; roughly 91% are singletons and the top ten take 2.8%. The material was peripheral blood, obtained on day 0 of MenACWY control vaccination. The receptors were gathered from an adult in good health.

This chain connects TRBV19 to TRBJ1-1, with no clear D. Trimming removed 4 bases at V and 4 bases at J, with 13 bases between. Germline lookup yields CDR1 LNHDA and CDR2 SQIVND (reference sequence). The CDR3 runs 14 residues. CDR3 in DNA: TGTGCCAGTAGTACTTACCCCCCGGTCACTGAAGCTTTCTTT. Encoded protein: CASSTYPPVTEAFF.

The V call is TRBV27, the J call TRBJ1-2, with unresolved D. The V and J ends lost 5 bases and 4 bases respectively, with 14 bases between them. This CDR3 contains 14 residues. The germline V gene encodes CDR1 MNHEY and CDR2 SMNVEV (reference sequence). The CDR3: CASSPEPIFYGYTF. CDR3 bases: TGTGCCAGCAGTCCGGAGCCCATCTTCTATGGCTACACCTTC.

The rearrangement uses TRBV30 and TRBJ1-5; D possibly corresponds to TRBD1 (5 bases). Trimming removed 5 bases at V and 0 bases at J, with 8 bases between. The CDR3 is made up of 13 amino acids. Germline V gene data show CDR1 as GTSNPN and CDR2 as SVGIG (reference sequence). This CDR3 is CAWGRDSNQPQHF. CDR3 DNA sequence: TGTGCCTGGGGCAGGGATAGCAATCAGCCCCAGCATTTT.

The V call is TRBV7-2, the J call TRBJ1-1, with a tentative D call TRBD1 (5 bases). CDR1 is SGHTA, CDR2 FQGNSA, per germline. The CDR3 has 14 amino acids. V shed 4 bases and J shed 4 bases, with 13 bases lying between them. CDR3 bases: TGTGCCAGCAGCTCTCAGGGATTTAGCACTGAAGCTTTCTTT. It translates to CASSSQGFSTEAFF.

V and J are TRBV5-8 and TRBJ1-5, with a weak D call TRBD1 (6 bases). Per the germline V gene, CDR1 is SGHTS and CDR2 is YDEGEE. The CDR3 consists of 16 residues. Trimming took off 4 bases at V and 0 bases at J, with 14 bases between the two ends. The CDR3 nucleotides read TGTGCCAGCAGCCGGACAGTTTACTATAGCAATCAGCCCCAGCATTTT. This gives the protein CASSRTVYYSNQPQHF.

The rearrangement joins TRBV7-2 to TRBJ2-2, with D tentatively TRBD2 (5 bases). CDR1 is SGHTA, CDR2 FQGNSA, per germline. There are 12 residues in the CDR3. V was pared by 5 bases and J by 6 bases, with 7 bases between. The CDR3 loop reads CASSMEAGELFF. The CDR3 DNA is TGTGCCAGCAGCATGGAGGCCGGGGAGCTGTTTTTT.

V and J are TRBV7-2 and TRBJ2-7; 10 nucleotides agree with TRBD1. The CDR3 spans 16 residues. The ends lost 4 bases at V and 4 bases at J; junction bases unmatched: 10. CDR1 is SGHTA and CDR2 is FQGNSA in the germline V gene. The CDR3 loop reads CASSSDPDRGRYEQYF. Here the CDR3 DNA reads TGTGCCAGCAGCTCAGACCCGGACAGGGGGAGATACGAGCAGTACTTC.

The chain has TRBV7-9 and TRBJ2-7; TRBD1 aligns across 8 bases. Germline lookup yields CDR1 SEHNR and CDR2 FQNEAQ (reference sequence). The CDR3 is 16 residues long. Unmatched junction bases numbered 15, after V lost 7 bases and J lost 4 bases. The DNA of the CDR3 is TGTGCCAGCACCTCCCCAGACAGGGGCTATGAATACGAGCAGTACTTC. It specifies CASTSPDRGYEYEQYF.

V gene TRBV28 combines with J gene TRBJ2-7; D ambiguous. Trimming shortened V by 2 bases and J by 1 base, and 6 bases separated the two germline ends. Germline loops: CDR1 MDHEN, CDR2 SYDVKM. The CDR3 spans 13 residues. CDR3 sequence: CASSLGQSYEQYF. The CDR3 DNA is TGTGCCAGCAGTTTAGGCCAATCCTACGAGCAGTACTTC.

The genes are TRBV4-3 and TRBJ1-4, with D hard to call. The CDR3 spans 13 residues. Germline lookup yields CDR1 LGHNA and CDR2 YSLEER. V was clipped by 0 bases and J by 8 bases, with 7 bases between them. This CDR3 reads CASSQDRREKLFF. The CDR3 region has the DNA TGCGCCAGCAGCCAAGATCGACGAGAAAAACTGTTTTTT.

The chain joins TRBV9 to TRBJ2-2; TRBD2 aligns across 7 bases. After removal of 5 bases from V and 0 bases from J, the junction contained 10 bases not matched to a gene. The CDR3 length is 17 residues. Germline CDR1 and CDR2: SGDLS and YYNGEE. CDR3 residues: CASSNREGLANTGELFF. For the CDR3, the DNA is TGTGCCAGCAGTAATAGGGAGGGGCTAGCGAACACCGGGGAGCTGTTTTTT.

The table lists this clone with a few counts. The rearrangement links TRBV6-8 to TRBJ2-2; the D is unclear. Deletions cut 4 bases from V and 5 bases from J, with 5 bases between. From germline, CDR1 is MNHGY and CDR2 SAAAGT. The CDR3 consists of 12 residues. The CDR3 DNA sequence: TGTGCCAGCAGTTTGTGTACCGGGGAGCTGTTTTTT. This encodes CASSLCTGELFF.

V and J are TRBV5-8 and TRBJ1-2, with TRBD1 matching over 9 bases. CDR1 SGHTS and CDR2 YDEGEE come from the germline V gene. V was clipped by 5 bases and J by 6 bases; unmatched bases: 14. The CDR3 runs 16 residues. Written as DNA, the CDR3 is TGTGCCAGCAGAAGCGGGACAGGGTATGCACTTGATGGCTACACCTTC. Translating it yields CASRSGTGYALDGYTF.

CDR3 sequence (DNA): TGTGCCAGCAGTCCCTGGGGGACAGGGGGCAATGAGCAGTTCTTC. Amino acids: CASSPWGTGGNEQFF. V gene TRBV6-5 combines with J gene TRBJ2-1, with TRBD1 matching over 11 bases. The CDR3 loop spans 15 amino acids. Germline CDR1 and CDR2: MNHEY and SVGAGI. V shed 5 bases, J shed 6 bases, and the junction held 6 bases outside the gene matches.

V usage is TRBV28 and J usage is TRBJ1-2; 8 bases map to TRBD1. The J segment lost 6 bases and the V segment lost 5 bases, leaving 8 bases of the junction unmatched. This CDR3 spans 14 amino acids. The germline gives CDR1 MDHEN, CDR2 SYDVKM. The CDR3: CASSPQDRENGYTF. CDR3 coding DNA: TGTGCCAGCAGTCCCCAGGACAGGGAAAATGGCTACACCTTC.

The chain is built from TRBV12-3 or TRBV12-4 and TRBJ2-1; TRBD1 matches 7 bases. The trim removed 6 bases at V and 5 bases at J, leaving 4 bases unmatched. The CDR3 length is 13 residues. CDR3 sequence reads: CASRQGSNNEQFF. The CDR3 coding sequence is TGTGCCAGCAGACAGGGGAGCAACAATGAGCAGTTCTTC.

V usage is TRBV5-1 and J usage is TRBJ2-1; D not certain. CDR3 size: 12 residues. V was clipped by 3 bases and J by 10 bases, with 11 bases between them. Looked up from germline, CDR1 is SGHRS and CDR2 is YFSETQ. CDR3 nucleotide sequence: TGCGCCAGCAGCTGGCAACAAGGCGAGCAGTTCTTC. This translates into CASSWQQGEQFF.

The chain's CDR3 is CASSMTAHSNQPQHF. As DNA, the CDR3 is TGTGCCAGTAGTATGACAGCTCATAGCAATCAGCCCCAGCATTTT. The chain carries TRBV19 and TRBJ1-5, with D tentatively TRBD1 (5 bases). Looked up from germline, CDR1 is LNHDA and CDR2 is SQIVND (reference sequence). V lost 3 bases, J lost 0 bases, and 9 bases lay in between. The CDR3 sequence is 15 residues long.

CDR3: CASSLAVLMGGKETQYF. CDR3 sequence (DNA): TGTGCCAGCAGCTTGGCCGTATTGATGGGTGGTAAAGAGACCCAGTACTTC. The chain uses TRBV5-6 and TRBJ2-5, with D unclear. Germline loops: CDR1 SGHDT, CDR2 YYEEEE. V lost 0 bases, J lost 3 bases, and 18 bases lay in between. The CDR3 is made up of 17 amino acids.

The chain links TRBV30 to TRBJ2-1; 12 bases map to TRBD2. CDR1 is GTSNPN, CDR2 SVGIG, per germline (reference sequence). Unmatched junction bases numbered 1, after V lost 0 bases and J lost 7 bases. The CDR3 is 14 amino acids. The CDR3 nucleotides read TGTGCCTGGAGTGTCACTAGCGGGGGGAATGAGCAGTTCTTC. It codes for CAWSVTSGGNEQFF.

This clone was detected only a few times. The chain joins TRBV5-1 to TRBJ1-2; the D is unclear. Germline V gives CDR1 SGHRS, CDR2 YFSETQ. V was shortened by 0 bases and J by 3 bases, with 6 bases between the two germline ends. The CDR3 runs 13 residues. DNA of the CDR3: TGCGCCAGCAGCTTGGCCAACCACTATGGCTACACCTTC. It encodes CASSLANHYGYTF.

J is TRBJ1-1 and V is TRBV6-5; no firm D call. Trimming cost V 2 bases and J 2 bases, with 9 bases left between them. Germline lookup yields CDR1 MNHEY and CDR2 SVGAGI. This CDR3 contains 14 residues. The CDR3: CASSYGVFNTEAFF. For the CDR3, the DNA is TGTGCCAGCAGTTACGGGGTCTTTAACACTGAAGCTTTCTTT.